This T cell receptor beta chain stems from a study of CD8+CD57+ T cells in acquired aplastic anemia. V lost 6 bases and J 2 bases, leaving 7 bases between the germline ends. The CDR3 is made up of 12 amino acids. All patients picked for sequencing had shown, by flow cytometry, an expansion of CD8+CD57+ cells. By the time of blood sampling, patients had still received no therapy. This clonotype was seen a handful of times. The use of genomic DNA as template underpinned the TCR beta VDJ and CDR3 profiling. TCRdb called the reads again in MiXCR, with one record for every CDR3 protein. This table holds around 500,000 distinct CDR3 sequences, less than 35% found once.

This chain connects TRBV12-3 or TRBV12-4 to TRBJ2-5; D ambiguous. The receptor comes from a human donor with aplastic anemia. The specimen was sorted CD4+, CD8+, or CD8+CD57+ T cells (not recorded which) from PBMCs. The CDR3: CASRTLQETQYF. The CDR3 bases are TGTGCCAGCAGGACCCTACAAGAGACCCAGTACTTC.